Below, 11 T cell receptor beta chains from the same sample are listed, as sequenced in a study of blood T cell repertoires in COVID-19. Measured with immunoSEQ multiplex PCR; TCRdb has only the in-frame clones, and not every one. The sample carries more than 150,000 clones, about four fifths recorded once. The sequencing sample was made of peripheral blood. Receptor source: a woman of 80 years or more with COVID-19, enrolled during active disease.

The chain links TRBV5-1 to TRBJ1-1; 7 bases fit TRBD1. CDR1 and CDR2 (germline): SGHRS, YFSETQ. This CDR3 has 12 amino acids. Trimming at V came to 6 bases and at J to 4 bases, leaving 3 bases not matched to a gene. CDR3 sequence reads: CASTDRATEAFF. In DNA form, the CDR3 reads TGCGCCAGCACCGACAGGGCCACTGAAGCTTTCTTT.

V is TRBV5-1 and J is TRBJ2-6, with a possible D match to TRBD2 (5 bases). The V end was cut by 5 bases, the J end by 1 base, with 13 bases between. CDR3 length: 16 amino acids. Germline CDR1 and CDR2: SGHRS and YFSETQ. The CDR3 reads CASRRVGFSGANVLTF. In nucleotides, the CDR3 is TGCGCCAGCAGGCGGGTCGGGTTTTCTGGGGCCAACGTCCTGACTTTC.

The chain couples TRBV2 to TRBJ1-2; unclear D gene. V was shortened by 6 bases and J by 8 bases, with 22 bases between the two germline ends. Germline V gene data show CDR1 as SNHLY and CDR2 as FYNNEI. The CDR3 is 15 residues long. CDR3 coding DNA: TGTGCCAGCAGAGGTGGGGAAGGGAGGATCGGGGGCTACACCTTC. This translates into CASRGGEGRIGGYTF.

J is TRBJ1-2 and V is TRBV20-1; D not certain. Germline V gene data show CDR1 as DFQATT and CDR2 as SNEGSKA (reference sequence). CDR3 size: 12 residues. Trimming left V 3 bases short and J 3 bases short, with 8 bases between. The CDR3 DNA follows: TGCAGTGCTAGTGGAGAGCACTATGGCTACACCTTC. Its translation is CSASGEHYGYTF.

The rearrangement joins TRBV19 to TRBJ1-5; the D gene is possibly TRBD1 (6 bases). Looked up from germline, CDR1 is LNHDA and CDR2 is SQIVND (reference sequence). The length of the CDR3 is 16 residues. Trimming took 9 bases from V and 2 from J, leaving 20 bases between them. The CDR3 loop is CASKDRPRLGNQPQHF. CDR3 sequence (DNA): TGTGCCAGCAAGGACAGACCAAGGTTGGGCAATCAGCCCCAGCATTTT.

J is TRBJ2-1 and V is TRBV9; TRBD2 aligns across 7 bases. The CDR3 extends over 17 amino acids. Germline V CDR1 and CDR2: SGDLS, YYNGEE. V dropped 0 bases and J dropped 7; count of bases not matched to a gene: 13. In DNA form, the CDR3 reads TGTGCCAGCAGCGTAGATCCAGTCCCGGCCGGGGGGAATGAGCAGTTCTTC. It specifies CASSVDPVPAGGNEQFF.

The rearrangement uses TRBV6-5 and TRBJ1-1; possibly TRBD1 for D (5 bases). CDR1 MNHEY and CDR2 SVGAGI come from the germline V gene. The ends were cut back, 0 bases at V and 6 bases at J, with 11 bases in the middle. The CDR3 spans 14 residues. The CDR3 sequence: CASSYSTRAPEAFF. The CDR3 DNA follows: TGTGCCAGCAGTTACTCGACCAGGGCCCCTGAAGCTTTCTTT.

This clone was seen a few times. The chain links TRBV11-2 to TRBJ2-7, with a possible D match to TRBD1 (8 bases). CDR3 length equals 15 residues. Deletions cut 3 bases from V and 2 bases from J, with 14 bases between. Germline V gene data show CDR1 as SGHAT and CDR2 as FQNNGV. The CDR3 sequence is CASSFAQGGAYEQYF. CDR3 sequence (DNA): TGTGCCAGCAGCTTTGCACAGGGGGGGGCCTACGAGCAGTACTTC.

The genes are TRBV7-2 and TRBJ1-6; no clear D. The CDR3 has 15 residues. Deletions cut 3 bases from V and 7 bases from J, with 13 bases between. CDR1 and CDR2 from the germline V gene are SGHTA and FQGNSA. CDR3: CASSLGQVRNSPLHF. The CDR3 coding sequence is TGTGCCAGCAGCTTGGGTCAGGTCCGGAATTCACCCCTCCACTTT.

The chain employs TRBV5-1 and TRBJ2-7; TRBD2 is a possible D gene (7 bases). CDR3 length equals 13 residues. Germline CDR1 SGHRS, CDR2 YFSETQ. V lost 1 base, J lost 7 bases, and 12 bases lay in between. CDR3 residues: CASSLWGGWEQYF. The CDR3 DNA is TGCGCCAGCAGCTTGTGGGGGGGCTGGGAGCAGTACTTC.

The chain joins TRBV3-1 (or the pseudogene TRBV3-2) to TRBJ2-1; 12 bases are a match to TRBD2. Germline CDR1 LGHDT, CDR2 YNNKEL (reference sequence). The junction had 7 bases not matched to a gene; V was cut back by 4 bases and J by 6 bases. The CDR3 spans 16 residues. The CDR3 is CASSLTSGSRGNEQFF. The DNA of the CDR3 is TGTGCCAGCAGCCTGACTAGCGGGAGTAGGGGCAATGAGCAGTTCTTC.